These T cell receptor beta chains were read from a single sample in a study of monozygotic twins with inflammatory bowel disease. TCRdb re-analyzed the 5' RACE reads; it lists each CDR3 protein once, without DNA. This specimen shows approximately 200,000 distinct CDR3 sequences; the ten leading clones hold less than 2%. The sequencing sample was made of blood. Receptor source: a human donor with ulcerative colitis or Crohn's disease, or a healthy co-twin of an affected twin (not recorded which). The CDR3 runs from the conserved cysteine through the conserved F or W.

V	J	length	CDR3
TRBV20-1	TRBJ2-1	15	CSAPETSGVYNEQFF
TRBV6-1	TRBJ2-1	15	CASNVPGQSYNEQFF
TRBV5-1	TRBJ1-6	16	CASSPTGQVRDSPLHF
TRBV10-2	TRBJ2-1	13	CASSEGGHNERFF
TRBV5-5	TRBJ2-1	16	CASSLYWLAGGNEQFF
TRBV20-1	TRBJ1-3	15	CSARAPLPAGNTIYF
TRBV19	TRBJ1-5	15	CASIPAGQGYQPQHF
TRBV18	TRBJ1-5	15	CASSPSSSIEQPQHF
TRBV27	TRBJ1-2	12	CASRQVGYGYTF
TRBV20-1	TRBJ1-2	12	CSAHGGGYGYTF
TRBV12-3/TRBV12-4	TRBJ2-1	15	CASSLRYGGGNEQFF
TRBV5-1	TRBJ1-2	14	CASSLNPNDYGYTF
TRBV29-1	TRBJ2-3	14	CSVGTGGRADTQYF
TRBV12-3/TRBV12-4	TRBJ1-1	16	CASSLGVRSMNTEAFF
TRBV7-6	TRBJ1-1	15	CASSSNQGVNTEAFF
TRBV2	TRBJ1-3	11	CASDRGNTIYF
TRBV20-1	TRBJ2-7	17	CSARDEGGQGIAYEQYF
TRBV27	TRBJ1-5	19	CASALWGTGEEFSNQPQHF
TRBV2	TRBJ1-6	14	CASMLWEGNSPLHF
TRBV5-1	TRBJ2-3	14	CASSLRGHTDTQYF
TRBV11-2	TRBJ2-7	13	CASSLVAGYEQYF
TRBV12-5	TRBJ2-5	12	CASGLPGETQYF
TRBV20-1	TRBJ1-1	14	CSAVIDFGNTEAFF
TRBV7-6	TRBJ2-5	15	CASSLVGGLQETQYF
TRBV9	TRBJ2-2	19	CASSVRWRAGESNTGELFF
TRBV18	TRBJ2-3	15	CASSPLSGAQGTQYF
TRBV12-3/TRBV12-4	TRBJ2-6	15	CASSGQDSGANVLTF
TRBV12-3/TRBV12-4	TRBJ1-1	14	CASSYQLLNTEAFF
TRBV7-8	TRBJ2-7	14	CASSLTGVSYEQYF
TRBV7-2	TRBJ2-2	14	CASSFDWNTGELFF
TRBV20-1	TRBJ2-3	16	CSAAKVAGGPTDTQYF
TRBV2	TRBJ2-2	15	CASSSGQGGTGELFF
TRBV5-6	TRBJ1-1	16	CASSLFPGGRGTEAFF
TRBV5-1	TRBJ2-1	12	CASSPGYGEQFF
TRBV5-1	TRBJ2-1	15	CASSLASGAYNEQFF
TRBV5-1	TRBJ1-5	18	CASPPGLRRTRSNQPQHF
TRBV6-1	TRBJ2-1	16	CASRDRAGRRTHEQFF
TRBV4-1	TRBJ2-3	16	CASSRRAGGFTDTQYF
TRBV5-1	TRBJ2-6	17	CASSLRQGANGANVLTF
TRBV10-1	TRBJ1-2	13	CASSESAGYGYTF
TRBV19	TRBJ2-7	14	CASSSRTGGHEQYF
TRBV18	TRBJ2-1	14	CASSPGTLYNEQFF
TRBV12-3/TRBV12-4	TRBJ2-1	13	CASMEGAGNEQFF
TRBV5-1	TRBJ2-3	14	CASSLQTWASTQYF
TRBV5-1	TRBJ2-1	16	CASSPGDPISYNEQFF
TRBV10-3	TRBJ2-7	14	CAIRKTSGPYEQYF
TRBV20-1	TRBJ2-1	12	CSARSKHNEQFF
TRBV13	TRBJ2-2	15	CASSLGDRSTGELFF
TRBV5-1	TRBJ2-4	15	CASSGGGIRSNIQYF
TRBV5-1	TRBJ1-2	14	CASSSGPPTESYTF
TRBV7-2	TRBJ2-1	18	CASSLRQRGVLSYNEQFF
TRBV12-3/TRBV12-4	TRBJ1-5	14	CASSLASGAIAQHF
TRBV5-1	TRBJ2-1	14	CASSLELAGGRKFF
TRBV20-1	TRBJ2-3	16	CSATSRGGLRTDTQYF
TRBV7-2	TRBJ2-1	17	CASSLGPNRVSYNEQFF
TRBV29-1	TRBJ1-2	14	CSVGRTGYSDGYTF
TRBV6-5	TRBJ2-4	16	CASSSTKDRVGNIQYF
TRBV20-1	TRBJ2-3	15	CSARDGSPFSNTQYF
TRBV7-6	TRBJ2-3	16	CASSYPGGLFTDTQYF
TRBV14	TRBJ2-7	13	CASSQIDSYEQYF